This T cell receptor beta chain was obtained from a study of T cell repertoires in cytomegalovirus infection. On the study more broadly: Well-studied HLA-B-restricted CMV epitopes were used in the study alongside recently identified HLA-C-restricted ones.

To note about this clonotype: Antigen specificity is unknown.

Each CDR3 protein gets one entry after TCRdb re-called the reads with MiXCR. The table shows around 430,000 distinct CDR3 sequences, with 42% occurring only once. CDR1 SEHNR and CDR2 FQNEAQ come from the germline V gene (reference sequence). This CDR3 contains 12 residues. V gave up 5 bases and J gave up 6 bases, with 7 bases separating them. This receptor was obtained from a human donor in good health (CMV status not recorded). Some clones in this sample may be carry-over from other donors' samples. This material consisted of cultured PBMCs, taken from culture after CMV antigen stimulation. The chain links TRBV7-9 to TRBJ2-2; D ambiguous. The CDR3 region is CASSPPAGELFF. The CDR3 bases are TGTGCCAGCAGCCCCCCCGCCGGGGAGCTGTTTTTT.